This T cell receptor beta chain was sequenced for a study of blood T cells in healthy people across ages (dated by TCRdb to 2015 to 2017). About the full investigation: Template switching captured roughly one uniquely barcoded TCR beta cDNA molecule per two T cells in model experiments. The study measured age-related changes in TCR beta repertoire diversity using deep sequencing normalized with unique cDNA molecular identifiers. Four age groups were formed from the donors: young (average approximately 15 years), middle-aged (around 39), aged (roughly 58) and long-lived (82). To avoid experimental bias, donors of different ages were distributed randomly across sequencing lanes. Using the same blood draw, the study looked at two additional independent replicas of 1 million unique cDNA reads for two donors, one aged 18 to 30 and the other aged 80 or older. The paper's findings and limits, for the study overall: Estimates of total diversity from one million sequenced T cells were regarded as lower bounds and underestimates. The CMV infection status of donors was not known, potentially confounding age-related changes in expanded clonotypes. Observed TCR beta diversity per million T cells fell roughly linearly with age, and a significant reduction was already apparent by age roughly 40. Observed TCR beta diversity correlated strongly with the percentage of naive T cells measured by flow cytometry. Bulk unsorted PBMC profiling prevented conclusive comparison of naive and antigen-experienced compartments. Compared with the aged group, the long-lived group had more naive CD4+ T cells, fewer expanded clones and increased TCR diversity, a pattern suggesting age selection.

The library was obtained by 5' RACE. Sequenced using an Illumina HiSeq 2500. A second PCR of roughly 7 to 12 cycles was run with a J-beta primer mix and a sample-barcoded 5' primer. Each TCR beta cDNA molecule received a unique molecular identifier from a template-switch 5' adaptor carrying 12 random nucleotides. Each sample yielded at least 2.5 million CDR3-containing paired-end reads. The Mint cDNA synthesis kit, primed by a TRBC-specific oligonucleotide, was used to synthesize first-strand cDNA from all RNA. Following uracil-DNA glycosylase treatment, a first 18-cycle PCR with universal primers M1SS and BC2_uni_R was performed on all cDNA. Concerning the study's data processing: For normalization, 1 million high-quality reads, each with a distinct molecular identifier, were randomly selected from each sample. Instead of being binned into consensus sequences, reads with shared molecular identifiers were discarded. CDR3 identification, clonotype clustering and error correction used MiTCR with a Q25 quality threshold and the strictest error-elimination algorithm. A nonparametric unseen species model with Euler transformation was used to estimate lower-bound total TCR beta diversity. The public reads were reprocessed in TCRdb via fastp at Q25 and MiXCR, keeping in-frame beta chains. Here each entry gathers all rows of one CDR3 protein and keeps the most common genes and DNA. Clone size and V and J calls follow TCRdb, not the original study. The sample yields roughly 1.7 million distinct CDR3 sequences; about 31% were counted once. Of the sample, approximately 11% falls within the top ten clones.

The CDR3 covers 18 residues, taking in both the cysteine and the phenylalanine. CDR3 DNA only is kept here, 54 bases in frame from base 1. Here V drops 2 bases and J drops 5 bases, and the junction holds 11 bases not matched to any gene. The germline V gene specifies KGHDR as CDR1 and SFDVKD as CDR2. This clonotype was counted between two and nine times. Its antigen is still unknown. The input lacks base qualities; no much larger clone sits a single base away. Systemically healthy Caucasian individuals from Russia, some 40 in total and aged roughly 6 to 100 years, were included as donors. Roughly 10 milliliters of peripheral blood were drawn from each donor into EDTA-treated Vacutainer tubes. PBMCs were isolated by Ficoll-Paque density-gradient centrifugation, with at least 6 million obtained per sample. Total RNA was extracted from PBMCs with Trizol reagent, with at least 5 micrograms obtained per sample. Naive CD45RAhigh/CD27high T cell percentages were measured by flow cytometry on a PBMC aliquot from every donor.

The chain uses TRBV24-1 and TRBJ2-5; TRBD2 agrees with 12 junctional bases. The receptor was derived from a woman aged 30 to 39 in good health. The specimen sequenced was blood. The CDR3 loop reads CATSDYGLAGFRQETQYF. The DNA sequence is TGTGCCACCAGTGATTACGGACTAGCGGGATTCAGGCAGGAGACCCAGTACTTC.